Detailed here is one T cell receptor beta chain. The data were obtained in a study of Graves' ophthalmopathy and Graves' hyperthyroidism. The CDR3 runs 19 residues. Per the germline V gene, CDR1 is MGHRA and CDR2 is YSYEKL. V was clipped by 1 base and J by 0 bases, with 16 bases between them. RNA transcripts provided the template for amplifying TCR beta CDR3 regions. HTBI primers served in a first-round RT-PCR, which a second-round multiplex PCR followed. MiXCR was run by TCRdb on the multiplex PCR reads, yielding one entry per CDR3 protein. In the table there are 660,000 or so distinct CDR3 sequences, about 38% of which are singletons.

Material for sequencing was peripheral blood. The sequence derives from an adult man with Graves' ophthalmopathy. The V and J genes are TRBV4-1 and TRBJ2-6; possibly TRBD1 for D (6 bases). CDR3 DNA: TGCGCCAGCAGCCAAGGACCGGGACAAGTTGTCTCTGGGGCCAACGTCCTGACTTTC. Translated, it gives CASSQGPGQVVSGANVLTF.